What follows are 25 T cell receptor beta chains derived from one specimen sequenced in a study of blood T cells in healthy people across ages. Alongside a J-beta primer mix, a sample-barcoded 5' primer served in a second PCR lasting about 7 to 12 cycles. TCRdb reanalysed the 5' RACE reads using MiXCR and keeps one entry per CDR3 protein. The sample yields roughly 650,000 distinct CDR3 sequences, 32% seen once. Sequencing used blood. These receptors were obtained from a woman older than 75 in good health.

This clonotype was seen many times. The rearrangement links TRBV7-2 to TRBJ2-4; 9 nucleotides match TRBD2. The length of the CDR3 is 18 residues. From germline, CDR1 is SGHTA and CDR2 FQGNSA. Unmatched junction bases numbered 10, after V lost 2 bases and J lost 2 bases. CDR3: CASSLPPSGVGTKNIQYF. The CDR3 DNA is TGTGCCAGCAGCTTACCGCCTAGCGGGGTTGGAACCAAAAACATTCAGTACTTC. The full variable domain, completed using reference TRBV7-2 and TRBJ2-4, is GAGVSQSPSNKVTEKGKDVELRCDPISGHTALYWYRQSLGQGLEFLIYFQGNSAPDKSGLPSDRFSAERTGGSVSTLTIQRTQQEDSAVYLCASSLPPSGVGTKNIQYFGAGTRLSVL.

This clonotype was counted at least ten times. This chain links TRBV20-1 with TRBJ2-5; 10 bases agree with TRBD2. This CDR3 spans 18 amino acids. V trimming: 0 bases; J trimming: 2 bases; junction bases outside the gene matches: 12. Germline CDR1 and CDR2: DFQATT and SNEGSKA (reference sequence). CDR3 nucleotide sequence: TGCAGTGCTAGAGACTCACGACCCTTAGCGGGGGGACAAGAGACCCAGTACTTC. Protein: CSARDSRPLAGGQETQYF.

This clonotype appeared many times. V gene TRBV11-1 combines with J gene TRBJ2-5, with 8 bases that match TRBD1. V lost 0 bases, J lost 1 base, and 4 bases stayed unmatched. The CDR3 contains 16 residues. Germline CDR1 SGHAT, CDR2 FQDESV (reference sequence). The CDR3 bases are TGTGCCAGCAGCTTAGCACGGACAGGGCTCCAAGAGACCCAGTACTTC. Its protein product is CASSLARTGLQETQYF.

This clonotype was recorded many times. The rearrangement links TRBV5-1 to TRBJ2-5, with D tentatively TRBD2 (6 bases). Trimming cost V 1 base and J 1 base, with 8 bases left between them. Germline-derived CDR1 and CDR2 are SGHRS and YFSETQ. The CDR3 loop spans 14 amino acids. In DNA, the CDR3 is TGCGCCAGCAGCTTGCAGGGAGGCCAAGAGACCCAGTACTTC. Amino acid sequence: CASSLQGGQETQYF.

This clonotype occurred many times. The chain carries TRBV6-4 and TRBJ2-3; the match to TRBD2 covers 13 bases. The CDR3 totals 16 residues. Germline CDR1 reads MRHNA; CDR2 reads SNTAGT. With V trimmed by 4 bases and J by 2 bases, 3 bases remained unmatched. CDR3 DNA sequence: TGTGCCAGCAGTGCGACTAGCGGGGGGTCCACAGATACGCAGTATTTT. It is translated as CASSATSGGSTDTQYF.

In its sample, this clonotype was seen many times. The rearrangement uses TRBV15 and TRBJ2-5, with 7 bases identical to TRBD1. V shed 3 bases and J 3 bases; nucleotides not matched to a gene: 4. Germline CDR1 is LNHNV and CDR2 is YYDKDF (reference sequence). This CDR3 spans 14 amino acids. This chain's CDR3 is CATSRSGTEETQYF. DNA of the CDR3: TGTGCCACCAGCAGGTCCGGGACAGAAGAGACCCAGTACTTC.

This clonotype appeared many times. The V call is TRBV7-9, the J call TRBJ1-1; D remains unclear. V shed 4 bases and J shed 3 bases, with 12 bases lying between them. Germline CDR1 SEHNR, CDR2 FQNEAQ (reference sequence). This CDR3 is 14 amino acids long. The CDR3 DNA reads TGTGCCAGCAGCTCAATTAACGGGGACACTGAAGCTTTCTTT. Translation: CASSSINGDTEAFF.

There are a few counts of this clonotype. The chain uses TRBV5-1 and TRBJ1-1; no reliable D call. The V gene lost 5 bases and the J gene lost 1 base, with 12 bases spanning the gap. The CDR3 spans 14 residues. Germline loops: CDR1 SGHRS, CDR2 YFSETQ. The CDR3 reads CASRYTTGNTEAFF. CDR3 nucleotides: TGCGCCAGCAGGTACACTACGGGGAACACTGAAGCTTTCTTT.

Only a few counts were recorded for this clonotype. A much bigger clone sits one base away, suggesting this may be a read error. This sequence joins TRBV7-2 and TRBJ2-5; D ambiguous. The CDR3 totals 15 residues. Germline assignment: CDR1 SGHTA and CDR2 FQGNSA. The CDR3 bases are TGTGCCGGCAGCCCCCGACCGAGGAGTCGTGAGACCCAGTACTTC. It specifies CAGSPRPRSRETQYF.

CDR3 in amino acids: CASSRGGKGIEAFF. CDR3 DNA: TGTGCCAGCAGCCGGGGAGGGAAGGGGATTGAAGCTTTCTTT. This chain connects TRBV6-5 to TRBJ1-1; TRBD1 is a possible D gene (5 bases). Germline V gene sequence: CDR1 MNHEY, CDR2 SVGAGI. This CDR3 has 14 residues. Trimming removed 6 bases at V and 7 bases at J, with 18 bases between.

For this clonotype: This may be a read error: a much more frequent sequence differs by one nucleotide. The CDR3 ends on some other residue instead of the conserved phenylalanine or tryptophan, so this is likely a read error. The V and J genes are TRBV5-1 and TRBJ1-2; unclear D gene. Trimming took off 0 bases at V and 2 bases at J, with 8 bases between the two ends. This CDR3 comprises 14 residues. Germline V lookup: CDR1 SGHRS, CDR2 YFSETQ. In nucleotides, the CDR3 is TGCGCCAGCAGCTTGGGGGTGGGGAACTATGGCTACACCTGC. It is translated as CASSLGVGNYGYTC.

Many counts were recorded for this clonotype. DNA of the CDR3: TGCGCCAGCAGTCCTAAGCGGGGGGAAGATGAGCAGTTCTTC. Its protein product is CASSPKRGEDEQFF. The chain has TRBV5-1 and TRBJ2-1; 9 bases match TRBD2. The V gene's germline CDR1 is SGHRS and CDR2 YFSETQ. The CDR3 sequence is 14 residues long. Trimming at V came to 5 bases and at J to 8 bases, leaving 8 bases not matched to a gene.

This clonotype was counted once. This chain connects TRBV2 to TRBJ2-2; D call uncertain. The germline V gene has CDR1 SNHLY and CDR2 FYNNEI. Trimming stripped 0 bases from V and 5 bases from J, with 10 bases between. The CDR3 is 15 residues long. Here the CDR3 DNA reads TGTGCCAGCAGTGAAGCCCTCGTTAGAACCGGGGAGCTGTTTTTT. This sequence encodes CASSEALVRTGELFF.

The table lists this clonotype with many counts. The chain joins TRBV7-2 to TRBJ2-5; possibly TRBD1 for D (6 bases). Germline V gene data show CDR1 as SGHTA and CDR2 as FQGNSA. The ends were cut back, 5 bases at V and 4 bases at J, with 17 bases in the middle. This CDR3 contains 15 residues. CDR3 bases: TGTGCCAGCAGCCCCCTCTACAGGGTTGGAGAGACCCAGTACTTC. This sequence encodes CASSPLYRVGETQYF.

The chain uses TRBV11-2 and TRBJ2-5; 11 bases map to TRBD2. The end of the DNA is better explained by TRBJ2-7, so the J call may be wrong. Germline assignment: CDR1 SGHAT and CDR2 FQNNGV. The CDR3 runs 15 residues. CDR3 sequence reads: CASSLRLAGHYEQYF. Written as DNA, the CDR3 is TGTGCCAGCAGCTTAAGACTAGCGGGACACTACGAGCAGTACTTC.

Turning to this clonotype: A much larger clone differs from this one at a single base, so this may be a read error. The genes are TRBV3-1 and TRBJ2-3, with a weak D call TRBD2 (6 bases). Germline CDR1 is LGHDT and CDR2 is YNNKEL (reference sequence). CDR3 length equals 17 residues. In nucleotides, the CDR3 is TGTGCCAGCGGCCAAGGTTTCCGGACTACCAGCACAGATACGCAGTATTTT. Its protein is CASGQGFRTTSTDTQYF.

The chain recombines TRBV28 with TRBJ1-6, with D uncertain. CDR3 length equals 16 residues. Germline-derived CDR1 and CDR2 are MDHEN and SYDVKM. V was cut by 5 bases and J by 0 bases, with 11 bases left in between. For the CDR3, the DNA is TGTGCCAGCAGTACCCCGGGTAGCTCCTATAATTCACCCCTCCACTTT. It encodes CASSTPGSSYNSPLHF.

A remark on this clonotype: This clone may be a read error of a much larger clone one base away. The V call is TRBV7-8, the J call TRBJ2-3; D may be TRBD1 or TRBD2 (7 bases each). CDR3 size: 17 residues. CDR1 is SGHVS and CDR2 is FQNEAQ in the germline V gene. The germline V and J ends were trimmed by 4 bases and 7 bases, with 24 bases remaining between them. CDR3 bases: TGTGCCAGCAGCTCGATAGGGCCAGGGGGGGCCTCATATACGCAGTATTTT. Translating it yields CASSSIGPGGASYTQYF.

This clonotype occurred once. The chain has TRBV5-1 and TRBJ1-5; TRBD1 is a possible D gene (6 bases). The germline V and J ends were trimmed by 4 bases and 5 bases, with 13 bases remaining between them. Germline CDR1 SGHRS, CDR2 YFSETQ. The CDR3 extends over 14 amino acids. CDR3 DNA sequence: TGCGCCAGCAGCCCAGAGGCAGGGGATCAGCCCCAGCATTTT. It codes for CASSPEAGDQPQHF.

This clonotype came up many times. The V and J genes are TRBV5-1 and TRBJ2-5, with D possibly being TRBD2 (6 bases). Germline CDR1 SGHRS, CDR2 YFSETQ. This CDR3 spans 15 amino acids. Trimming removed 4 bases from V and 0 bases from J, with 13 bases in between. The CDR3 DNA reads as TGCGCCAGCAGCGTGTGGGGGACTTACCAAGAGACCCAGTACTTC. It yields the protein CASSVWGTYQETQYF.

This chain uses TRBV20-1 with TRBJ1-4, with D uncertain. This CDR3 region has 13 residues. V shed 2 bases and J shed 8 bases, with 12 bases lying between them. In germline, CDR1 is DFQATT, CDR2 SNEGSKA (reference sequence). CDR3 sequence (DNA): TGCAGTGCTAGACCTAATGGTGGCGAAAAACTGTTTTTT. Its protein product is CSARPNGGEKLFF.

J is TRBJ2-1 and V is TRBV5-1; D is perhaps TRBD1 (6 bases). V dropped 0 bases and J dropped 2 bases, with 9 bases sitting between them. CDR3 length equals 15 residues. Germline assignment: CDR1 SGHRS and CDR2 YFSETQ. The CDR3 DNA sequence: TGCGCCAGCAGCTTGGGGGGGCAGCCCTACAATGAGCAGTTCTTC. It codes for CASSLGGQPYNEQFF.

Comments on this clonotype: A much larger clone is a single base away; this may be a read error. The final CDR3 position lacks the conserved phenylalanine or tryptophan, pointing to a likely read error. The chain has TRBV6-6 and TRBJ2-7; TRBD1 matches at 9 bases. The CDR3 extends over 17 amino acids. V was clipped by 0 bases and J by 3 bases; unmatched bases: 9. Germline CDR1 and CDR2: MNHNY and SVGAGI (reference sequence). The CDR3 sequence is CASSYSIGTGNFYEQYC. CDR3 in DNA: TGTGCCAGCAGTTACTCTATCGGGACAGGGAACTTCTACGAGCAGTACTGC.

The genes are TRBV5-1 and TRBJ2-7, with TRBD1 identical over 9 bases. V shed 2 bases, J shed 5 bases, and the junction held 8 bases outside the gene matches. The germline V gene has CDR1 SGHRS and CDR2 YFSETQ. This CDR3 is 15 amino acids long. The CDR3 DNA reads TGCGCCAGCAGCTTTACCGGGACAGGGCGCGACGAGCAGTACTTC. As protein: CASSFTGTGRDEQYF.

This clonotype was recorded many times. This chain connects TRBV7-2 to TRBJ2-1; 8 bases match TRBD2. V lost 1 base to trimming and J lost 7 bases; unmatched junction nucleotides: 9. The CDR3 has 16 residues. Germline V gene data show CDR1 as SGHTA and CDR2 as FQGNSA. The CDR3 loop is CASSLDARGASNEQFF. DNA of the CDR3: TGTGCCAGCAGCTTAGATGCGCGGGGGGCCTCTAATGAGCAGTTCTTC.